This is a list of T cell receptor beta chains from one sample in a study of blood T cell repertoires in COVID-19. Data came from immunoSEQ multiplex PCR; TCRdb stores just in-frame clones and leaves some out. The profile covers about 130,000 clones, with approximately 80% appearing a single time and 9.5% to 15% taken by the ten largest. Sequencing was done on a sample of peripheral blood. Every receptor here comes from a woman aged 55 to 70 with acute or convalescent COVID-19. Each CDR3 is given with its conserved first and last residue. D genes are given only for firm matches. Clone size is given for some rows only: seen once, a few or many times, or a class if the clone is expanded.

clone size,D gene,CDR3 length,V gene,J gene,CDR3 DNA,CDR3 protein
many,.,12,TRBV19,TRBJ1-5,TGTGCCAGTAGTCTTGCGGGCGCGCCCCAGCATTTT,CASSLAGAPQHF
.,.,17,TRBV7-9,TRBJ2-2,TGTGCCAGCAGCTTAGATGAGGGCAGGGGTGGCACCGGGGAGCTGTTTTTT,CASSLDEGRGGTGELFF
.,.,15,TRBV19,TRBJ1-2,TGTGCCAGTAGTATAGTAGGGGGAGCTAACTATGGCTACACCTTC,CASSIVGGANYGYTF
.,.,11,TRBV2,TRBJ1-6,TGTGCCAGCACGGAGGGTTCACCCCTCCACTTT,CASTEGSPLHF
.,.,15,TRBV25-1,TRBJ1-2,TGTGCCAGCAGTGACCCCGCCGGAGGGGACTATGGCTACACCTTC,CASSDPAGGDYGYTF
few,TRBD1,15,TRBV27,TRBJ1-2,TGTGCCAGCAGTACCGTCCAGGGGGCGCGAAATGGCTACACCTTC,CASSTVQGARNGYTF
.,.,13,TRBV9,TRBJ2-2,TGTGCCAGCAGCGTATATTACACCGGGGAGCTGTTTTTT,CASSVYYTGELFF
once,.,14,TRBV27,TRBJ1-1,TGTGCCAGCAGTTTAAATCAGATGAACACTGAAGCTTTCTTT,CASSLNQMNTEAFF
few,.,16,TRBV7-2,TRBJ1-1,TGTGCCAGCAGCTTAAGACGGTCAGGGGCGAACACTGAAGCTTTCTTT,CASSLRRSGANTEAFF
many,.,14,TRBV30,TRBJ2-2,TGTGCCTGGAGTGTAACCGGGGGAACCGGGGAGCTGTTTTTT,CAWSVTGGTGELFF
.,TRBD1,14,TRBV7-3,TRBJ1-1,TGTGCCAGCAGCCCCGGACAGGTGAACACTGAAGCTTTCTTT,CASSPGQVNTEAFF
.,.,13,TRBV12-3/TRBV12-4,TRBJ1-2,TGTGCCAGCACTCCTCAGGTGGAATATGGCTACACCTTC,CASTPQVEYGYTF
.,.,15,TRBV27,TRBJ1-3,TGTGCCAGCAGTTTAGATCACAGATCTGGAAACACCATATATTTT,CASSLDHRSGNTIYF
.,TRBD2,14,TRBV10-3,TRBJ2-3,TGTGCCATCAGCGGGACTAGCGGCACAGATACGCAGTATTTT,CAISGTSGTDTQYF
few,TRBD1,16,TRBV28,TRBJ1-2,TGTGCCAGCAGTTCAGGACAGGGGCTCCTGAACTATGGCTACACCTTC,CASSSGQGLLNYGYTF
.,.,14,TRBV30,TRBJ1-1,TGTGCCTGGACCGGGGAGGGATGGGGCACTGAAGCTTTCTTT,CAWTGEGWGTEAFF
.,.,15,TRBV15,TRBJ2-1,TGTGCCACCAGCTCCCGACAGCCTCTTTACAATGAGCAGTTCTTC,CATSSRQPLYNEQFF
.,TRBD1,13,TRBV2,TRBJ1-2,TGTGCCAGCAGTGGACAGGGGAGAGGTGGCTACACCTTC,CASSGQGRGGYTF
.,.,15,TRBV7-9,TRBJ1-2,TGTGCCAGCAGCTTCTCTAGGGGATCTAACTATGGCTACACCTTC,CASSFSRGSNYGYTF
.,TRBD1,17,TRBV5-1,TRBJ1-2,TGCGCCAGCAGCCCTGGGGGGACAGGGGGCGAAGTCTATGGCTACACCTTC,CASSPGGTGGEVYGYTF
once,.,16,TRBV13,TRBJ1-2,TGTGCCAGCAGCTCCCCGGGACACCGAGTAAGTTATGGCTACACCTTC,CASSSPGHRVSYGYTF
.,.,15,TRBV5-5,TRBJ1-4,TGTGCCAGCAGCTTGTGGGCAGGCCCAAATGAAAAACTGTTTTTT,CASSLWAGPNEKLFF
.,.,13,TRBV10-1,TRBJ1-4,TGCGCCAGCAGTGAGTCGCCGCGTGAAAAACTGTTTTTT,CASSESPREKLFF
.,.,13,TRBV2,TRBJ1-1,TGTGCCAGCAGTGTTACAGGGAGAGCTGAAGCTTTCTTT,CASSVTGRAEAFF
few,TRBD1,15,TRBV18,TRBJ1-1,TGTGCCAGCTCCCCTAGTACGGACAGGGGCCCCGGGTCTTTCTTT,CASSPSTDRGPGSFF
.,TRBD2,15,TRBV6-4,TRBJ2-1,TGTGCCAGCAGTGACGGGACTAGCCGGGCCAATGAGCAGTTCTTC,CASSDGTSRANEQFF
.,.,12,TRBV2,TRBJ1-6,TGTGCCAGCAGTACTGAGGGATCACCCCTCCACTTT,CASSTEGSPLHF
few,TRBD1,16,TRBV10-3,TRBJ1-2,TGTGCCATCAGTGAGTCGACGGGACAGGGGTCCTATGGCTACACCTTC,CAISESTGQGSYGYTF
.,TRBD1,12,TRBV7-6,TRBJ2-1,TGTGCCAGCAGGGGGACAGACAATGAGCAGTTCTTC,CASRGTDNEQFF
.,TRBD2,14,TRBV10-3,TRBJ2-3,TGTGCCAGTCGGACTAGCGGGGGGCGAGATACGCAGTATTTT,CASRTSGGRDTQYF